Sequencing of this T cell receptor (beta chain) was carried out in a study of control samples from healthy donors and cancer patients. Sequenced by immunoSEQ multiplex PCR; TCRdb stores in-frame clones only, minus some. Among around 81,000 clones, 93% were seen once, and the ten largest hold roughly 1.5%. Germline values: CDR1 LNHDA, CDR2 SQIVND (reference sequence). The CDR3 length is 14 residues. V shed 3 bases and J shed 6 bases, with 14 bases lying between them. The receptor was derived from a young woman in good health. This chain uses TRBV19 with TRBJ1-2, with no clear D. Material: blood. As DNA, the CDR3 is TGTGCCAGTAGTATTTTCTTCGATACCGATGGCTACACCTTC. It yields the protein CASSIFFDTDGYTF.